Listed below are T cell receptor beta chains from one sample, sequenced in a study of beta chain features in type 1 diabetes. Measured with immunoSEQ multiplex PCR; TCRdb has only the in-frame clones, and not every one. The sample includes a few hundred thousand clones, roughly 12% of them seen just once. The specimen was naive CD4+ T cells from blood. Every receptor here comes from a woman between 18 and 29 years old with type 1 diabetes. The CDR3 runs from the conserved cysteine through the conserved F or W. The size of a clone is reported for some rows only, either as once, few or many, or as a class for expanded clones.

j_gene | abundance | v_gene | CDR3aa
TRBJ1-2 | . | TRBV7-3 | CASSYDRDRVTYGYTF
TRBJ2-2 | few | TRBV5-1 | CASSLPQGTGELFF
TRBJ1-1 | few | TRBV5-1 | CASSLEMLGPFTEAFF
TRBJ2-1 | . | TRBV19 | CASRAGSVNEQFF
TRBJ2-7 | . | TRBV29-1 | CSVSSFSGRAQSEQYF
TRBJ2-1 | few | TRBV5-4 | CASSLGGLAGAKEQFF
TRBJ1-2 | few | TRBV7-2 | CASSRTTGPNYGYTF
TRBJ2-3 | few | TRBV2 | CASSGLAGTDTQYF
TRBJ1-2 | . | TRBV7-9 | CASSGRQKAYGYTF
TRBJ2-2 | few | TRBV30 | CAWSFGGGANTGELFF
TRBJ2-1 | . | TRBV6-5 | CASRTINDNEQFF
TRBJ2-5 | . | TRBV5-1 | CASSSGMIAGPRETQYF
TRBJ2-7 | . | TRBV6-1 | CASSRKGLAEYEQYF
TRBJ2-5 | . | TRBV28 | CASSGTQGAGETQYF
TRBJ2-1 | few | TRBV9 | CASSVGTSNYNEQFF
TRBJ2-3 | few | TRBV12-5 | CASGLRGLGRHSTDTQYF
TRBJ2-1 | few | TRBV7-2 | CASSLLGPTSSYNEQFF
TRBJ1-4 | . | TRBV5-1 | CASSRTGVGEKLFF
TRBJ2-3 | . | TRBV5-1 | CASSLAWLAGASDTQYF
TRBJ2-5 | few | TRBV7-9 | CASSFPDWYQETQYF
TRBJ1-1 | . | TRBV11-2 | CASSLSAEAFF
TRBJ2-2 | few | TRBV30 | CACRNRGSNTGELFF
TRBJ1-3 | . | TRBV9 | CASSADRGTGDTIYF
TRBJ1-1 | . | TRBV27 | CASSYYSGGYTEAFF
TRBJ2-1 | few | TRBV5-1 | CASSFVAGAYNEQFF
TRBJ2-1 | few | TRBV9 | CASSVAGRGSYNEQFF
TRBJ2-2 | . | TRBV14 | CASSQAVQVGELFF
TRBJ2-1 | . | TRBV2 | CASSGQGYFGEQFF
TRBJ2-3 | . | TRBV28 | CASTQSDRGPDTQYF
TRBJ1-5 | few | TRBV7-9 | CASSLSGQDSNQPQHF
TRBJ1-4 | few | TRBV5-4 | CASSPKGASNEKLFF
TRBJ2-7 | . | TRBV5-1 | CASSSGTSGAYEQYF
TRBJ1-2 | . | TRBV30 | CAWSPTVNYGYTF
TRBJ1-1 | . | TRBV29-1 | CSVGTRISMNTEAFF
TRBJ2-5 | few | TRBV19 | CASTPDRTQETQYF
TRBJ2-1 | . | TRBV29-1 | CSVGAGGSNSNEQFF
TRBJ2-5 | few | TRBV5-6 | CASSLLAGGETQYF
TRBJ2-7 | . | TRBV7-2 | CASSLGQGAYEQYF
TRBJ2-3 | . | TRBV27 | CASSITSGRAPDTQYF
TRBJ2-1 | few | TRBV28 | CASSLPGQTNSSGTIILYEQFF
TRBJ2-1 | . | TRBV10-3 | CAIRTGGSYNEQFF
TRBJ2-1 | . | TRBV15 | CATSRLGASGRAANNEQFF
TRBJ2-3 | few | TRBV2 | CASLAVARPLTDTQYF
TRBJ2-2 | few | TRBV7-8 | CASSQIAGGTGELFF
TRBJ2-5 | few | TRBV7-2 | CASSSQDSSQYF
TRBJ2-4 | . | TRBV4-3 | CASSQDSSAPWEVAKNIQYF
TRBJ2-1 | few | TRBV4-2 | CASSPPGLYNEQFF
TRBJ1-1 | few | TRBV14 | CASSQVAGGSTEAFF